The 14 T cell receptor beta chains in this list originate from one sample, sequenced in a study of blood T cell repertoires in COVID-19. Generated by immunoSEQ multiplex PCR, the TCRdb table keeps only in-frame clones and is missing some. The table includes 150,000 to 200,000 clones, over 75% detected once. The sample taken for sequencing was peripheral blood. Receptors originate from an elderly woman with active or convalescent COVID-19.

This clone was observed a few times. CDR3 sequence reads: CASSPDRVSGNTIYF. The CDR3 DNA reads as TGTGCCAGCAGCCCCGACAGGGTCTCTGGAAACACCATATATTTT. The chain has TRBV7-6 and TRBJ1-3; 7 bases fit TRBD1. The CDR3 totals 15 residues. Germline V gives CDR1 SGHVS, CDR2 FNYEAQ. After removal of 5 bases from V and 0 bases from J, the junction contained 4 bases not matched to a gene.

This clone was counted between two and nine times. This chain's CDR3 is CASSSHSTGQSYGYTF. CDR3 coding DNA: TGTGCCAGCAGTTCGCACTCGACAGGGCAAAGCTATGGCTACACCTTC. The rearrangement links TRBV6-2 or TRBV6-3 to TRBJ1-2, with TRBD1 matching 7 bases. After removal of 4 bases from V and 4 bases from J, the junction contained 12 bases not matched to a gene. This CDR3 has 16 residues. Germline V gene data show CDR1 as MNHEY and CDR2 as SVGEGT.

This clone was counted between two and nine times. The chain links TRBV5-1 to TRBJ1-6; D is unresolved. This CDR3 has 14 residues. Trimming shortened V by 0 bases and J by 10 bases, and 11 bases separated the two germline ends. Germline V lookup: CDR1 SGHRS, CDR2 YFSETQ. This CDR3 reads CASSLESGGSPLHF. In nucleotides, the CDR3 is TGCGCCAGCAGCTTGGAATCGGGAGGATCACCCCTCCACTTT. Full variable domain (remainder filled in from reference TRBV5-1 and TRBJ1-6): KAGVTQTPRYLIKTRGQQVTLSCSPISGHRSVSWYQQTPGQGLQFLFEYFSETQRNKGNFPGRFSGRQFSNSRSEMNVSTLELGDSALYLCASSLESGGSPLHFGNGTRLTVT.

The V gene is TRBV11-2, the J gene TRBJ2-7, with D maybe TRBD1 (7 bases). The V end was cut by 0 bases, the J end by 4 bases, with 19 bases between. CDR3 length: 17 residues. In germline, CDR1 is SGHAT, CDR2 FQNNGV. In nucleotides, the CDR3 is TGTGCCAGCAGCTTAGAGGGGGAGGTAGGGACAGATTACGAGCAGTACTTC. Residues: CASSLEGEVGTDYEQYF. Complete variable domain (other parts from reference TRBV11-2 and TRBJ2-7): EAGVAQSPRYKIIEKRQSVAFWCNPISGHATLYWYQQILGQGPKLLIQFQNNGVVDDSQLPKDRFSAERLKGVDSTLKIQPAKLEDSAVYLCASSLEGEVGTDYEQYFGPGTRLTVT.

V usage is TRBV6-1 and J usage is TRBJ1-2; 7 bases line up with TRBD1. Germline CDR1 and CDR2: MNHNS and SASEGT. The CDR3 runs 14 residues. V was clipped by 1 base and J by 2 bases; unmatched bases: 1. CDR3 sequence reads: CASSEEGQNYGYTF. Here the CDR3 DNA reads TGTGCCAGCAGTGAAGAGGGACAGAACTATGGCTACACCTTC.

This clone has more than one count but fewer than ten. The chain uses TRBV5-6 and TRBJ2-3, with 9 bases fitting TRBD2. V lost 3 bases, J lost 3 bases, and 8 bases stayed unmatched. From germline, CDR1 is SGHDT and CDR2 YYEEEE. The CDR3 consists of 16 residues. The chain's CDR3 is CASSSPGLAKTDTQYF. The CDR3 DNA sequence: TGTGCCAGCAGCTCCCCGGGACTAGCAAAGACAGATACGCAGTATTTT.

The V gene is TRBV5-4, the J gene TRBJ2-1; 9 bases are a match to TRBD2. The CDR3 contains 15 residues. Germline V gives CDR1 SGHNT, CDR2 YYREEE (reference sequence). The V segment lost 4 bases and the J segment 2 bases; nucleotides outside the gene matches: 4. The CDR3 region is CASSPGTSPYNEQFF. The CDR3 nucleotides are TGTGCCAGCAGCCCCGGGACTAGCCCCTACAATGAGCAGTTCTTC.

The V and J genes are TRBV6-1 and TRBJ2-1; 16 nucleotides match TRBD2. This CDR3 comprises 15 residues. Germline CDR1 is MNHNS and CDR2 is SASEGT. J gave up 15 bases and V 3 bases, and 8 bases lay outside the gene matches. CDR3 nucleotides: TGTGCCAGCAGTGAGGGACTAGCGGGGGGGGACTCCCGGTTCTTC. It yields the protein CASSEGLAGGDSRFF.

This clone came up a few times. The rearrangement joins TRBV6-2 or TRBV6-3 to TRBJ1-6; TRBD1 agrees at 7 bases. V lost 3 bases and J lost 5; bases outside the gene matches: 7. CDR1 and CDR2 from the germline V gene are MNHEY and SVGEGT. CDR3 length equals 16 residues. The CDR3 spells CASSYETGRNNSPLHF. CDR3 coding DNA: TGTGCCAGCAGTTATGAGACAGGGCGGAATAATTCACCCCTCCACTTT.

This clone has a single count. The genes are TRBV18 and TRBJ2-7, with 12 bases matching TRBD1. The CDR3 is made up of 14 amino acids. Per the germline V gene, CDR1 is KGHSH and CDR2 is LQKENI. The ends lost 5 bases at V and 10 bases at J; junction bases unmatched: 9. The CDR3, as DNA: TGTGCCAGCTCATACTCCGGGACAGGGGGCGACCAGTACTTC. Its protein is CASSYSGTGGDQYF.

This chain uses TRBV5-4 with TRBJ2-2, with 14 bases fitting TRBD2. The CDR3 sequence is 16 residues long. CDR1 and CDR2 from the germline V gene are SGHNT and YYREEE (reference sequence). J was trimmed by 2 bases and V by 7 bases; bases with no gene match: 4. The CDR3 nucleotides are TGTGCCAGCCACGGGACTAGCGGGGGAAACACCGGGGAGCTGTTTTTT. It translates to CASHGTSGGNTGELFF.

Within the sample, this clone is medium-sized. The CDR3 region is CASGFFPLGYNEQFF. The CDR3 nucleotides read TGTGCTAGTGGTTTCTTCCCGCTAGGTTACAATGAGCAGTTCTTC. The V and J genes are TRBV12-5 and TRBJ2-1; D unresolved. Germline CDR1 is LGHNT and CDR2 is FRNRAP. The germline V and J ends were trimmed by 3 bases and 4 bases, with 13 bases remaining between them. The CDR3 spans 15 residues.

V usage is TRBV7-9 and J usage is TRBJ1-6; D is undetermined. The CDR3 covers 13 residues. CDR1 and CDR2 from the germline V gene are SEHNR and FQNEAQ (reference sequence). V lost 2 bases, J lost 8 bases, and 7 bases lay in between. CDR3 DNA: TGTGCCAGCAGCTTATTTGAGGATTCACCCCTCCACTTT. It specifies CASSLFEDSPLHF.

The V and J genes are TRBV2 and TRBJ2-7; D remains ambiguous. CDR1 SNHLY and CDR2 FYNNEI come from the germline V gene. Trimming cost V 6 bases and J 1 base, with 19 bases left between them. The CDR3 length is 16 residues. The CDR3 spells CASSPSSLGRSYEQYF. DNA for the CDR3: TGTGCCAGCAGCCCCTCGTCTCTTGGCAGGTCCTACGAGCAGTACTTC. Using reference TRBV2 and TRBJ2-7 for the parts outside the CDR3, the full variable domain is EPEVTQTPSHQVTQMGQEVILRCVPISNHLYFYWYRQILGQKVEFLVSFYNNEISEKSEIFDDQFSVERPDGSNFTLKIRSTKLEDSAMYFCASSPSSLGRSYEQYFGPGTRLTVT.